Listed below are T cell receptor beta chains from one sample, sequenced in a study of B cell selection in AIRE deficiency. Only in-frame clones appear in the TCRdb table, and some are missing; sequencing was by immunoSEQ multiplex PCR. The table lists about 18,000 clones, 93% of them singletons. Sequencing input: CD4+CD25+ Tregs sorted from PBMCs. The source of these receptors is a human donor in good health. Both conserved end residues are part of each CDR3. The D gene is left open where the match is weak. Size values are once, few and many counts, or a class for expanded clones, and some rows have none.

v_call	j_call	clone_size	d_call	cdr3_nt	cdr3_aa
TRBV7-9	TRBJ1-4	NA	NA	TGTGCCAGCAGTCTTGGTCGCCAGCCTGAAAAACTGTTTTTT	CASSLGRQPEKLFF
TRBV6-1	TRBJ1-1	once	NA	TGTGCCAGCAGTGACAGCACTGAAGCTTTCTTT	CASSDSTEAFF
TRBV6-1	TRBJ2-7	NA	NA	TGTGCCAGCAGTGCGTCTGACGGACAGCTCTACGAGCAGTACTTC	CASSASDGQLYEQYF
TRBV5-1	TRBJ2-3	NA	TRBD2	TGCGCCAGCAGCTTTAGCGGGAGGGCCACAGATACGCAGTATTTT	CASSFSGRATDTQYF
TRBV29-1	TRBJ2-1	NA	TRBD2	TGCAGCGCCCTCGAATGGACTAGCGGGCCCTTTGAGCAGTTCTTC	CSALEWTSGPFEQFF
TRBV4-2	TRBJ2-5	NA	NA	TGTGCCAGCAGCTTCAGGGGGGAAGAGACCCAGTACTTC	CASSFRGEETQYF
TRBV9	TRBJ2-5	once	NA	TGTGCCAGCAGCGTAGAGTTCGGAGATTGGGAGACCCAGTACTTC	CASSVEFGDWETQYF
TRBV7-2	TRBJ2-7	NA	NA	TGTGCCAGCAGCTTACGGGGTTCCTACGAGCAGTACTTC	CASSLRGSYEQYF
TRBV4-1	TRBJ2-3	once	NA	TGCGCCAGCAGCCCATCTTCTAGCACAGATACGCAGTATTTT	CASSPSSSTDTQYF
TRBV5-1	TRBJ1-2	once	NA	TGCGCCAGCAGCCCCGGGACGGGTGGCTACACCTTC	CASSPGTGGYTF
TRBV7-7	TRBJ2-3	few	NA	TGTGCTAGCAGCCCCAACCCAGCCGGAATGACAGGTGGCCCAGATACGCAGTATTTT	CASSPNPAGMTGGPDTQYF
TRBV9	TRBJ1-3	NA	NA	TGTGCCAGCAGCACCAGGAGCCTAGGAGTGCCGTCTGGAAACACCATATATTTT	CASSTRSLGVPSGNTIYF
TRBV6-1	TRBJ1-2	NA	NA	TGTGCCAGCAGTGAAGTAGGGCCAGAGTATGGCTACACCTTC	CASSEVGPEYGYTF
TRBV4-2	TRBJ2-2	NA	NA	TGTGCCAGCAGCTACATGGGGGACTACACCGGGGAGCTGTTTTTT	CASSYMGDYTGELFF
TRBV19	TRBJ1-6	once	NA	TGTGCCAGTAGTATACTACAGGGAACGATTCCCCTCCACTTT	CASSILQGTIPLHF
TRBV11-2	TRBJ1-2	NA	TRBD1	TGTGCCAGCAGCCTAGGGACAGGCTATGGCTACACCTTC	CASSLGTGYGYTF
TRBV6-1	TRBJ2-7	NA	TRBD2	TGTGCCAGCGGACCGACTAGCGGGATCCCCGGCGAGCAGTACTTC	CASGPTSGIPGEQYF
TRBV9	TRBJ2-3	NA	TRBD2	TGTGCCAGCAGCGTATTAGCGGGAGGGGGCACAGATACGCAGTATTTT	CASSVLAGGGTDTQYF
TRBV12-5	TRBJ2-3	NA	TRBD2	TGTGCTAGTGGTTTGGTAGTCCCGGCGGGGACTAGCGGGAGGGCCGCACGCACAGATACGCAGTATTTT	CASGLVVPAGTSGRAARTDTQYF
TRBV10-3	TRBJ2-1	once	NA	TGTGCCATCAGTGAGTCGGGCGGTCCTGGGATCTACAATGAGCAGTTCTTC	CAISESGGPGIYNEQFF
TRBV19	TRBJ2-7	NA	TRBD2	TGTGCCAGTGCCTCGGGACTAGCGGGAGTCTACGAGCAGTACTTC	CASASGLAGVYEQYF
TRBV4-2	TRBJ1-3	NA	NA	TGTGCCAGCAGCTTTGGGTCCACCGGAAACACCATATATTTT	CASSFGSTGNTIYF
TRBV15	TRBJ1-5	NA	NA	TGTGCCACCAGCAGGATACAGCTATATAGCAATCAGCCCCAGCATTTT	CATSRIQLYSNQPQHF
TRBV29-1	TRBJ2-7	NA	TRBD2	TGCAGCGTTGGGTTGGAGCGGGGCGGCGAGCAGTACTTC	CSVGLERGGEQYF
TRBV25-1	TRBJ2-1	NA	NA	TGTGCCAGCAGTGGTTTAATGAAGCCGCATGAGCAGTTCTTC	CASSGLMKPHEQFF
TRBV28	TRBJ1-6	NA	NA	TGTGCCAGCAGTCTCCTCGGAGGTAATTCACCCCTCCACTTT	CASSLLGGNSPLHF
TRBV11-3	TRBJ2-3	NA	NA	TGTGCCAGCAGCTTAGAGAAAGAAGTGAAGAAGGGTACGCAGTATTTT	CASSLEKEVKKGTQYF
TRBV2	TRBJ2-1	once	TRBD2	TGTGCCAGCAACTGGCTAGCGGCCTACAATGAGCAGTTCTTC	CASNWLAAYNEQFF
TRBV30	TRBJ1-3	once	NA	TGTGCCTGGAGTCCAGGAAGTGGAAACACCATATATTTT	CAWSPGSGNTIYF
TRBV5-6	TRBJ2-5	NA	TRBD2	TGTGCCAGCAGCTTGAGCGGGAGGGCCATAGGAACCCAGTACTTC	CASSLSGRAIGTQYF
TRBV5-1	TRBJ1-2	NA	NA	TGCGCCAGCAGCTTCGGTACCGGCCGGGCGTCCTATGGCTACACCTTC	CASSFGTGRASYGYTF
TRBV29-1	TRBJ2-7	NA	TRBD1	TGCAGCGTGGGACAGAAGAGCTCCTACGAGCAGTACTTC	CSVGQKSSYEQYF
TRBV4-1	TRBJ2-3	NA	TRBD2	TGCGCCAGCAGCCAACCGGGACTAGCGGATACGCAGTATTTT	CASSQPGLADTQYF
TRBV6-1	TRBJ2-3	NA	TRBD1	TGTGCCAGCAGTGCGCAACAGGGGACCACAGATACGCAGTATTTT	CASSAQQGTTDTQYF
TRBV6-1	TRBJ2-2	NA	NA	TGTGCCAGCAGTGAAGCGCAAAACAGGGTATCCGGGGAGCTGTTTTTT	CASSEAQNRVSGELFF
TRBV27	TRBJ1-1	NA	NA	TGTGCCAGCCCCTGGAGTACTGAAGCTTTCTTT	CASPWSTEAFF
TRBV7-9	TRBJ1-1	NA	TRBD1	TGTGCCAGCAGCTCGTTCCACAGGGGGGCCGCTGAAGCTTTCTTT	CASSSFHRGAAEAFF
TRBV19	TRBJ1-2	NA	NA	TGTGCCAGTAATGATCAGGGGCGACTGTATGGCTACACCTTC	CASNDQGRLYGYTF
TRBV5-1	TRBJ1-2	NA	TRBD1	TGCGCCAGCAGCCACGGACAGGGGAACGTAGAAGGCTACACCTTC	CASSHGQGNVEGYTF
TRBV28	TRBJ2-7	NA	NA	TGTGCAAGCAGATCCCCGGTTTCCTACGAGCAGTACTTC	CASRSPVSYEQYF
TRBV4-1	TRBJ2-3	NA	NA	TGCGCCAGCAGCCAAGGCCATGGAGATACGCAGTATTTT	CASSQGHGDTQYF
TRBV7-2	TRBJ1-1	NA	NA	TGTGCCAGCAGCCGGGTGGGGGGCACTGAAGCTTTCTTT	CASSRVGGTEAFF
TRBV7-2	TRBJ1-2	NA	NA	TGTGCCAGCAGCCTAACGGGCGGGCTTAACTATGGCTACACCTTC	CASSLTGGLNYGYTF
TRBV27	TRBJ1-5	NA	TRBD1	TGTGCCAGCAGAAGGGACAGCCTTTCCAATCAGCCCCAGCATTTT	CASRRDSLSNQPQHF
TRBV28	TRBJ2-7	NA	NA	TGTGCCAGCAGGTGGACTACTAGCTCCTACGAGCAGTACTTC	CASRWTTSSYEQYF
TRBV7-9	TRBJ1-5	NA	TRBD1	TGTGCCAGCAGCTTAGAGACAGGGGATAGATGGTATCAGCCCCAGCATTTT	CASSLETGDRWYQPQHF
TRBV11-2	TRBJ2-5	NA	NA	TGTGCCAGCACCGGGACTTTCAAAGAGACCCAGTACTTC	CASTGTFKETQYF
TRBV15	TRBJ1-1	NA	NA	TGTGCCACCAGCAGGGACGCCCTTAACACTGAAGCTTTCTTT	CATSRDALNTEAFF
TRBV5-7	TRBJ2-1	NA	TRBD2	TGTGCCAGCAGCTTGGAGTCGCTAGCGGGAGTAAATTACAATGAGCAGTTCTTC	CASSLESLAGVNYNEQFF
TRBV4-1	TRBJ2-2	NA	TRBD2	TGCGCCAGCAGCCAAGATATGGGACTAGCGGACACCGGGGAGCTGTTTTTT	CASSQDMGLADTGELFF
TRBV6-1	TRBJ2-2	NA	NA	TGTGCCAGCAGCCTAATGTGGGGAACCGGGGAGCTGTTTTTT	CASSLMWGTGELFF